A selection of T cell receptor beta chains follows, all from one sample in a study of T cell repertoires in cytomegalovirus infection. TCRdb used MiXCR to reprocess the reads, holding one entry per CDR3 protein. The repertoire holds 60,000 to 85,000 distinct CDR3 sequences, with about 23% as singletons. No cognate antigen is known for these TCRs. Sequenced sample: PBMCs, sequenced either directly or after in vitro stimulation (not recorded which). The receptors derive from a human donor in good health (CMV status not recorded). Some clones in this sample may be carry-over from other donors' samples. Each CDR3 is given with its conserved first and last residue. Each record gives: D gene, clone size, J gene, V gene, CDR3 DNA, CDR3 protein. D genes are given only for firm matches. Where a row states a size, it is once, few, many or the class of an expanded clone; other rows omit it.

>TRBD2|few|TRBJ2-7|TRBV20-1
TGCAGTGCTAGAGCGGGAGGGCCTTACGAGCAGTACTTC
CSARAGGPYEQYF
>.|many|TRBJ2-6|TRBV6-1
TGTGCCAGCAGGAACCTGAATGCGAGACTGATCTCTGGGGCCAACGTCCTGACTTTC
CASRNLNARLISGANVLTF
>TRBD2|.|TRBJ2-1|TRBV12-3/TRBV12-4
TGTGCCAGCAGACCGGGACTAGCGACCTACAATGAGCAGTTCTTC
CASRPGLATYNEQFF
>.|many|TRBJ1-1|TRBV7-2
TGTGCCAGCAGCTTAGTTTGGTTGAACACTGAAGCTTTCTTT
CASSLVWLNTEAFF
>.|few|TRBJ2-1|TRBV4-1
TGCGCCAGCAGCCAAGCCTCTAGCGATGAGCAGTTCTTC
CASSQASSDEQFF
>.|.|TRBJ2-1|TRBV9
TGTGCCAGCAGCGTAGCCAATCGGGGATACAATGAGCAGTTCTTC
CASSVANRGYNEQFF
>TRBD2|many|TRBJ2-2|TRBV7-2
TGTGCCAGCAGACGGGGGGCCGGGGAGCTGTTTTTT
CASRRGAGELFF
>TRBD1|.|TRBJ2-1|TRBV5-6
TGTGCCAGCAGTACCACAGGGGTCAATGAGCAGTTCTTC
CASSTTGVNEQFF
>TRBD2|.|TRBJ2-5|TRBV4-1
TGCGCCAGCAGCCAAGAAAGAGCGGGAGGGCTAGAGACCCAGTACTTC
CASSQERAGGLETQYF
>.|few|TRBJ2-6|TRBV7-8
TGTGCCAGCAGCGACCGCCCTTCTGGGGCCAACGTCCTGACTTTC
CASSDRPSGANVLTF
>.|.|TRBJ1-6|TRBV9
TGTGCCAGCAGCGTAGGGGGAGTTATCGGCTCACCCCTCCACTTT
CASSVGGVIGSPLHF
>.|many|TRBJ2-7|TRBV7-3
TGTGCCAGCAGCTTAGCCCCCGACAGATCCTACGAGCAGTACTTC
CASSLAPDRSYEQYF
>.|few|TRBJ2-3|TRBV27
TGTGCCAGCAGTTCGGTCGGGGTATCGGGCACAGATACGCAGTATTTT
CASSSVGVSGTDTQYF
>TRBD2|.|TRBJ2-5|TRBV15
TGTGCCACCAGCAGAGTAACCTGGCGGGAGCGGCTGGTGGAGACCCAGTACTTC
CATSRVTWRERLVETQYF
>TRBD2|.|TRBJ2-1|TRBV11-2
TGTGCCAGCAGCTTAGATCGGGGAGGGAGACCCTACAATGAGCAGTTCTTC
CASSLDRGGRPYNEQFF
>.|many|TRBJ2-7|TRBV7-3
TGTGCCAGCAGCCCCTTGTGGGGGAGTGAGTACGAGCAGTACTTC
CASSPLWGSEYEQYF
>TRBD2|few|TRBJ2-5|TRBV6-2/TRBV6-3
TGTGCCAGCAAAACAGCGGGAGGGCCAGAGACCCAGTACTTC
CASKTAGGPETQYF
>TRBD2|.|TRBJ2-5|TRBV28
TGTGCCAGCAGTTTAGAGCGGGGTACAGAGACCCAGTACTTC
CASSLERGTETQYF
>.|.|TRBJ1-1|TRBV12-3/TRBV12-4
TGTGCCAGTTTCTTGGGGCACATGAACACTGAAGCTTTCTTT
CASFLGHMNTEAFF
>.|few|TRBJ2-2|TRBV11-1
TGTGCCAGCAGCTTCCGGAACACCGGGGAGCTGTTTTTT
CASSFRNTGELFF
>.|few|TRBJ2-1|TRBV11-2
TGTGCCAGCAGCTTAGGACGGGACACGTACTACAATGAGCAGTTCTTC
CASSLGRDTYYNEQFF
>.|many|TRBJ2-5|TRBV7-2
TGTGCCAGCAGCTCAGAAAGGGGGACCCAGTACTTC
CASSSERGTQYF
>TRBD1|.|TRBJ1-1|TRBV3-1
TGTGCCAGCAGCCAAGGGACAGGGGGTTACACTGAAGCTTTCTTT
CASSQGTGGYTEAFF
>TRBD1|few|TRBJ2-4|TRBV7-9
TGTGCCAGCAGCTTAAATACAGGGGATCTAAACATTCAGTACTTC
CASSLNTGDLNIQYF
>.|.|TRBJ2-3|TRBV30
TGTGCCTGGAGTAGACAGGAGATAGATACGCAGTATTTT
CAWSRQEIDTQYF
>TRBD2|.|TRBJ2-2|TRBV13
TGTGCCAGCAGCTTTGCGGGAGGTACCGGGGAGCTGTTTTTT
CASSFAGGTGELFF
>TRBD2|few|TRBJ2-1|TRBV4-1
TGCGCCAGCAGCCAGCGACTAGCGGGAGGGCCTAGTAATGAGCAGTTCTTC
CASSQRLAGGPSNEQFF
>TRBD2|.|TRBJ2-1|TRBV6-5
TGTGCCAGCAGTCCGGGACTAGCGTTTAATGAGCAGTTCTTC
CASSPGLAFNEQFF
>.|many|TRBJ1-4|TRBV7-9
TGTGCCAGCAGCTTAGATTGGTCTAATGAAAAACTGTTTTTT
CASSLDWSNEKLFF
>TRBD1|.|TRBJ1-1|TRBV3-1
TGTGCCAGCAGCCACGTCGACAGGGGAGCTTTCTTT
CASSHVDRGAFF
>.|.|TRBJ1-3|TRBV7-6
TGTGCCAGCACCCTAAGGACAGAAGGAAACACCATATATTTT
CASTLRTEGNTIYF
>.|.|TRBJ2-7|TRBV2
TGTGCCAGCACCTCGGGGGTAATGAACCAAGCCTACGAGCAGTACTTC
CASTSGVMNQAYEQYF
>.|.|TRBJ2-6|TRBV5-1
TGCGCCAGCAGTTGGGGATATTCTGGGGCCAACGTCCTGACTTTC
CASSWGYSGANVLTF
>.|.|TRBJ1-5|TRBV27
TGTGCCAGCCGCCCCGTAGGGTCGGGTCGGCAGCCCCAGCATTTT
CASRPVGSGRQPQHF
>TRBD2|few|TRBJ2-5|TRBV6-2/TRBV6-3
TGTGCCAGCAGTACCCCCGGGACTAGCGGGCGCGAGACCCAGTACTTC
CASSTPGTSGRETQYF
>TRBD2|many|TRBJ2-1|TRBV7-7
TGTGCTAGCAGCTCCCTAGCGGGAGTCAATGAGCAGTTCTTC
CASSSLAGVNEQFF
>.|.|TRBJ2-5|TRBV6-5
TGTGCCAGCAGTTACTCTAGCGGACAAGAGACCCAGTACTTC
CASSYSSGQETQYF
>TRBD2|.|TRBJ2-7|TRBV7-9
TGTGCCAGCAGCCTTACTAGCGGGAACTACGAGCAGTACTTC
CASSLTSGNYEQYF
>.|.|TRBJ1-2|TRBV10-2
TGCGCCAGCAGTGGGACGGCCTATGGCTACACCTTC
CASSGTAYGYTF
>.|few|TRBJ1-5|TRBV7-2
TGTGCCAGCAGCGAGCGGACGATCTTCAGGGCTAGCAATCAGCCCCAGCATTTT
CASSERTIFRASNQPQHF
>.|.|TRBJ1-1|TRBV20-1
TGCAGTGCTAGATTACAACCGAACACTGAAGCTTTCTTT
CSARLQPNTEAFF
>.|.|TRBJ2-3|TRBV9
TGTGCCAGCAGCCCCCTCGAGACAGCCACAGATACGCAGTATTTT
CASSPLETATDTQYF
>.|many|TRBJ1-5|TRBV7-2
TGTGCCAGCAGCTTATCATGGGGGGAGGGTCAGCCCCAGCATTTT
CASSLSWGEGQPQHF
>TRBD1|few|TRBJ1-1|TRBV28
TGTGCCAGCAGGTTTACAGGGGTCACTGAAGCTTTCTTT
CASRFTGVTEAFF
>.|few|TRBJ2-3|TRBV6-6
TGTGCCAGCAGTTACAGGGACACAGATACGCAGTATTTT
CASSYRDTDTQYF
>TRBD2|.|TRBJ2-1|TRBV5-6
TGTGCCAGCAGCTTGTTGACTAGCGATTACAATGAGCAGTTCTTC
CASSLLTSDYNEQFF
>TRBD2|.|TRBJ2-1|TRBV19
TGTGCCAGTAGTCCTCCGAAGCTAGCGGGAGTGAGAGTTGAGCAGTTCTTC
CASSPPKLAGVRVEQFF
>.|few|TRBJ1-2|TRBV6-2/TRBV6-3
TGTGCCAGCAGTCGGGGACCGATGAACTATGGCTACACCTTC
CASSRGPMNYGYTF
>.|.|TRBJ2-1|TRBV24-1
TGTGCCACCAGTGACCTCCCGAGGACAGAGAAGCAGTTCTTC
CATSDLPRTEKQFF
>.|.|TRBJ1-1|TRBV7-9
TGTGCCAGCAGCTTAGACAGTAACACTGAAGCTTTCTTT
CASSLDSNTEAFF
>.|many|TRBJ2-5|TRBV7-2
TGTGCCAGCAGCTTGGAAAAGGGGGGGGAAGAGACCCAGTACTTC
CASSLEKGGEETQYF